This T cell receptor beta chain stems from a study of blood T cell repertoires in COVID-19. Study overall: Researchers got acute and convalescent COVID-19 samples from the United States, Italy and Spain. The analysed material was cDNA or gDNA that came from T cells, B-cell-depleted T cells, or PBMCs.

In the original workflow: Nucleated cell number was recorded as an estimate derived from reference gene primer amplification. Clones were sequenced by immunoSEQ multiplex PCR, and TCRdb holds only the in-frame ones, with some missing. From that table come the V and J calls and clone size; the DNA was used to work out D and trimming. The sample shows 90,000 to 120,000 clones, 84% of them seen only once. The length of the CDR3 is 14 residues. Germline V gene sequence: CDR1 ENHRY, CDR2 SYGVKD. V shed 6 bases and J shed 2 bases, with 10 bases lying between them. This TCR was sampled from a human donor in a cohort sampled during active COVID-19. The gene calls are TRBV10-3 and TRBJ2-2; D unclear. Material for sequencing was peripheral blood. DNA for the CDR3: TGTGCCATCAGCGAAAACAGAAACACCGGGGAGCTGTTTTTT. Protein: CAISENRNTGELFF.